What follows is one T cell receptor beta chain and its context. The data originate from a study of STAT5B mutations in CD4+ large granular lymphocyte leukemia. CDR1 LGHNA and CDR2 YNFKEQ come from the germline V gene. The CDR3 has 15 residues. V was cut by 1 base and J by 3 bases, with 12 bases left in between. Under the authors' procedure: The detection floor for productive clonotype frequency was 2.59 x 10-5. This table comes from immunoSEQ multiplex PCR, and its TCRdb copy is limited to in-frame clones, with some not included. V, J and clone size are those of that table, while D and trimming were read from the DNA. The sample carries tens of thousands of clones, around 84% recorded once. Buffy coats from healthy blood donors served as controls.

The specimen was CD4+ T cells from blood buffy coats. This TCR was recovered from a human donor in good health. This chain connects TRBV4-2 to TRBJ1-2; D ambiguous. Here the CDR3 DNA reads TGTGCCAGCAGCCAAGTTCCGGGTAGAGACTATGGCTACACCTTC. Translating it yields CASSQVPGRDYGYTF.